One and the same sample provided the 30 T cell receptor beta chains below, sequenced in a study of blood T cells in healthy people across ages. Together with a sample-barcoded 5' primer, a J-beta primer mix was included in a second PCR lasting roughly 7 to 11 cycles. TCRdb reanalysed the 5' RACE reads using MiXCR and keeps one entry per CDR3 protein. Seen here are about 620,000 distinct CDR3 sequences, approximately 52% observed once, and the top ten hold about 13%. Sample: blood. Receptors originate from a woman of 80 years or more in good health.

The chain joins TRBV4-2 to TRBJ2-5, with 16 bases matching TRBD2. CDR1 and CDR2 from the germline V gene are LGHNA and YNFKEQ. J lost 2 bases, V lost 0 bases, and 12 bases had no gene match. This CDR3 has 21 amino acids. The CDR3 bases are TGTGCCAGCAGCCAAGACCCGACCGGGACTAGCGGGAGGGCGAATCAAGAGACCCAGTACTTC. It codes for CASSQDPTGTSGRANQETQYF.

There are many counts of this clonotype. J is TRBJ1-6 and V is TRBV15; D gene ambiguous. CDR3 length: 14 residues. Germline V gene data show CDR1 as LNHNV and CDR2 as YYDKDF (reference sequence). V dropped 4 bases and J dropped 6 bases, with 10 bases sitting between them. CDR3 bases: TGTGCCACCAGCATATTCGGCGGTAATTCACCCCTCCACTTT. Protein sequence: CATSIFGGNSPLHF.

The CDR3 here is CASSPTIGVTGELFF. In nucleotides, the CDR3 is TGTGCCAGCAGCCCCACTATAGGGGTCACCGGGGAGCTGTTTTTT. The chain links TRBV3-1 to TRBJ2-2; D is perhaps TRBD1 (5 bases). CDR3 length: 15 residues. Germline lookup yields CDR1 LGHDT and CDR2 YNNKEL (reference sequence). The V and J ends lost 4 bases and 4 bases respectively, with 13 bases between them.

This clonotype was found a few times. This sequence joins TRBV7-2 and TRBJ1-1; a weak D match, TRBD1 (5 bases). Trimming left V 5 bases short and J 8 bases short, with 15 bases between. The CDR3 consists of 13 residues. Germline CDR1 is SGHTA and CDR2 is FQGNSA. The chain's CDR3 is CASSARRGGEAFF. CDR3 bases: TGTGCCAGCAGCGCCCGACGCGGGGGGGAAGCTTTCTTT.

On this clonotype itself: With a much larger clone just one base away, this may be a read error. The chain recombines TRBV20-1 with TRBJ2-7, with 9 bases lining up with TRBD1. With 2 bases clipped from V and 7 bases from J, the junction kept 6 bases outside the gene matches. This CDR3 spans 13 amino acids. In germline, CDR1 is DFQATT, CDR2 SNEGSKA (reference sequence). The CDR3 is CSARNRGLSEQYF. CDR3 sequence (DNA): TGCAGTGCTAGAAACAGGGGGCTGAGTGAGCAGTACTTC.

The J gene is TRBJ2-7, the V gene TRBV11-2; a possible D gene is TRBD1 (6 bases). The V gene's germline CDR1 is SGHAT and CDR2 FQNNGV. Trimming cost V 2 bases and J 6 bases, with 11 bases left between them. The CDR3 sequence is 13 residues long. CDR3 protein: CASSLYQGREQYF. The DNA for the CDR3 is TGTGCCAGCAGCTTATATCAGGGGCGCGAGCAGTACTTC.

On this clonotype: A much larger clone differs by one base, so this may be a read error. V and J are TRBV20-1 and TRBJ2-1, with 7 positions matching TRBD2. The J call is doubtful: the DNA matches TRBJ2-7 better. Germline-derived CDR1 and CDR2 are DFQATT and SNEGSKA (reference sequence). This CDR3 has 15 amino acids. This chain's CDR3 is CSASSGSSSYNEQYF. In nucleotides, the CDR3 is TGCAGTGCTAGTAGCGGGTCAAGCTCCTACAATGAGCAGTACTTC.

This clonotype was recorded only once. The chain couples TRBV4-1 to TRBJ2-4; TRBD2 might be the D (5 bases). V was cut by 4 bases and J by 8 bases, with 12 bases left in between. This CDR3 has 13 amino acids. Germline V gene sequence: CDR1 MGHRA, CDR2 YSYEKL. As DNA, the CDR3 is TGCGCCAGCAGCCCTGAGGGCCGCGACATTCAGTACTTC. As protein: CASSPEGRDIQYF.

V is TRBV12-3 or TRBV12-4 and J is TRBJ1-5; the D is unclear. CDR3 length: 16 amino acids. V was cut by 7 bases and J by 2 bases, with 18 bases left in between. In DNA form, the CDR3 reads TGTGCCAGCATCCTAGGAACGGGCGGGGGCAATCAGCCCCAGCATTTT. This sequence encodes CASILGTGGGNQPQHF.

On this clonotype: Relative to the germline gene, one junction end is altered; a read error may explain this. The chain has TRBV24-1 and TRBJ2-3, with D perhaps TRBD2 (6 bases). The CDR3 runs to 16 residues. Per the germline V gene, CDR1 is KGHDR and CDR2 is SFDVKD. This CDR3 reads CASSGLSSGYTDTQYF. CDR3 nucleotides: TGTGCCAGCAGTGGTTTGAGTAGCGGTTACACAGATACGCAGTATTTT.

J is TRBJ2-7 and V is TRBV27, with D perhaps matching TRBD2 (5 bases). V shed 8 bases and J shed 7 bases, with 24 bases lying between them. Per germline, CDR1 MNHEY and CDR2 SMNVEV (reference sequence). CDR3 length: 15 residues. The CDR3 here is CASGLGRGSYSEQYF. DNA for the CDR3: TGTGCCAGCGGCCTGGGGAGAGGCTCCTACAGTGAGCAGTACTTC.

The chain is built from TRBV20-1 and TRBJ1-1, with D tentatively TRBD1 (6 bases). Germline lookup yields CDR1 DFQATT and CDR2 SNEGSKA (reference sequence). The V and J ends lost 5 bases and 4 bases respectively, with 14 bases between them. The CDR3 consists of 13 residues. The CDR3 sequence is CSAPPGGGTEAFF. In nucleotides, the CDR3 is TGCAGTGCTCCGCCCGGGGGCGGCACTGAAGCTTTCTTT.

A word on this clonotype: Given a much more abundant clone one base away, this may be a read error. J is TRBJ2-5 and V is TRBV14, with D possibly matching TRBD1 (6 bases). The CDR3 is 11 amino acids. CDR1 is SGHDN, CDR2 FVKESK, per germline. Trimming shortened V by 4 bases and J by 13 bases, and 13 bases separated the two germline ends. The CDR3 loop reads CASSPTGRSYF. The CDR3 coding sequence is TGTGCCAGCAGCCCAACAGGGAGATCGTACTTC.

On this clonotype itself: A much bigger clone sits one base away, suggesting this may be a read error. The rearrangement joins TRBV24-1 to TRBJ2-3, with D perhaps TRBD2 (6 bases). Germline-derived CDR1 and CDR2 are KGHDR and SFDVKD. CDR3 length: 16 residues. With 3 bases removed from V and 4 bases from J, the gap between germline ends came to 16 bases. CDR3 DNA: TGTGCCACCAGTGATGTCGGGTGGGGGGACCCAGATACGCAGTATTTT. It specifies CATSDVGWGDPDTQYF.

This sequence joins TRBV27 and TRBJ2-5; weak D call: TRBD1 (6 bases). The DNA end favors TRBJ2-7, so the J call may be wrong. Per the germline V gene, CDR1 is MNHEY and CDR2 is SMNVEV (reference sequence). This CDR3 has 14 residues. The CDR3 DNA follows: TGTGCCAGCAGACAACAGGGTTCAAACTACGAGCAGTACTTC. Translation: CASRQQGSNYEQYF.

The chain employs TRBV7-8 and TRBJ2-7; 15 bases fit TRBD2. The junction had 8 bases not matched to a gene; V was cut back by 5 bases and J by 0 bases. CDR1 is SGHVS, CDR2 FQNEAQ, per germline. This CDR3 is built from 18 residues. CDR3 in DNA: TGTGCCAGCAGCGCCGGGACTAGCGGGGGGCAGAGCTCCTACGAGCAGTACTTC. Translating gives CASSAGTSGGQSSYEQYF.

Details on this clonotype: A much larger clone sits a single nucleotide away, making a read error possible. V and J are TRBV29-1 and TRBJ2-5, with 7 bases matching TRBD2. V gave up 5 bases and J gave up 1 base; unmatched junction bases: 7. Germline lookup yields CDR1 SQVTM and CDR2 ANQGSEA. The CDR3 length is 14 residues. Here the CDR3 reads CSVSIAGRQETQYF. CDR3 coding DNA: TGCAGCGTTTCCATAGCGGGTCGCCAAGAGACCCAGTACTTC.

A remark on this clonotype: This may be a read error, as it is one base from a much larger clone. CDR3 in amino acids: CSAHSGAYNEQYF. The CDR3 nucleotides read TGCAGTGCCCATAGCGGGGCCTACAATGAGCAGTACTTC. This chain joins TRBV20-1 and TRBJ2-1; 8 nucleotides align to TRBD2. The J call may be mistaken, given a closer DNA end match to TRBJ2-7. Looked up from germline, CDR1 is DFQATT and CDR2 is SNEGSKA (reference sequence). The CDR3 loop spans 13 amino acids.

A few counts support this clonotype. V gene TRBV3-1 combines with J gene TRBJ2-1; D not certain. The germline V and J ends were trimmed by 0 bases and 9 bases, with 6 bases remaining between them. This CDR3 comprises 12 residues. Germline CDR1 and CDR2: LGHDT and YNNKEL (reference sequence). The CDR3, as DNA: TGTGCCAGCAGCCAAGATCGAGGTGAGCAGTTCTTC. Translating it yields CASSQDRGEQFF.

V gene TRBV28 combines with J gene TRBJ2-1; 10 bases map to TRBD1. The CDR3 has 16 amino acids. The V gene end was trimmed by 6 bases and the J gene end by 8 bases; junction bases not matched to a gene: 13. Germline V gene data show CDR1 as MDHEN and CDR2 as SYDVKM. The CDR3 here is CASRGRGDRGMHEQFF. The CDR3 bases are TGTGCCAGCAGGGGCCGAGGGGACAGGGGCATGCATGAGCAGTTCTTC.

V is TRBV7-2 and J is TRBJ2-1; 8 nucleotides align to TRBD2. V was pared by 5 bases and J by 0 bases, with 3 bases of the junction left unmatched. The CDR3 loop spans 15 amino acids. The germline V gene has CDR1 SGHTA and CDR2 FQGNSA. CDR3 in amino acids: CASSLSGISYNEQFF. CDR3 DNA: TGTGCCAGCAGCCTTAGCGGGATCTCCTACAATGAGCAGTTCTTC.

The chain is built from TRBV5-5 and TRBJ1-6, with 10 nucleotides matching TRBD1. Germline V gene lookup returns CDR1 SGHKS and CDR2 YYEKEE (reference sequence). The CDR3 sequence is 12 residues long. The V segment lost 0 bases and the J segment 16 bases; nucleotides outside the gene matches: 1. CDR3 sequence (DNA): TGTGCCAGCAGCTTGGCGGGACAGGGGCTCCACTTT. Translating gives CASSLAGQGLHF.

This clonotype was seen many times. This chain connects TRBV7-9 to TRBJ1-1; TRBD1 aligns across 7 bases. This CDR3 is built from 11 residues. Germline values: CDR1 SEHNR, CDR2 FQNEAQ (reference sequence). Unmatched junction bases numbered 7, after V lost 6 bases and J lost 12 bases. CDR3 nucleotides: TGTGCCAGCAGTCCCGACAGGGTGTCTTTCTTT. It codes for CASSPDRVSFF.

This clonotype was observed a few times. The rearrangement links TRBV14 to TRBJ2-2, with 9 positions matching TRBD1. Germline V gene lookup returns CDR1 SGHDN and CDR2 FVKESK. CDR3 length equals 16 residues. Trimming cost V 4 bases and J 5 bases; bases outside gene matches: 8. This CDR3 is CASSRRSGQGTGELFF. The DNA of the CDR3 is TGTGCCAGCAGCCGGCGGTCTGGACAGGGGACCGGGGAGCTGTTTTTT.

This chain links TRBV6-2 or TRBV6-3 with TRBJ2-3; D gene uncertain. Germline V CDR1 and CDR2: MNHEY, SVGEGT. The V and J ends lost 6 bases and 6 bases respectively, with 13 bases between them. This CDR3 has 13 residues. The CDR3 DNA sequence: TGTGCCAGCAGCCCCCGGAGCCCCGATACGCAGTATTTT. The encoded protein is CASSPRSPDTQYF.

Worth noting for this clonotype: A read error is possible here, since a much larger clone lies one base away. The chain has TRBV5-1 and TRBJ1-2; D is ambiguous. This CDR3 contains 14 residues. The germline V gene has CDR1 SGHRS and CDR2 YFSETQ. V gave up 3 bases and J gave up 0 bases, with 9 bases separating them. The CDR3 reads CASSSESTNYGYTF. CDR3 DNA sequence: TGCGCCAGCAGCTCGGAAAGTACTAACTATGGCTACACCTTC.

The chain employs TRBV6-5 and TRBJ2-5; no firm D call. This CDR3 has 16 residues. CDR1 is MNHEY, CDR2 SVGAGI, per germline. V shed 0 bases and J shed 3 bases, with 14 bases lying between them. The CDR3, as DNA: TGTGCCAGCAGTTACTCGCTCCTAGACACCAAAGAGACCCAGTACTTC. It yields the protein CASSYSLLDTKETQYF.

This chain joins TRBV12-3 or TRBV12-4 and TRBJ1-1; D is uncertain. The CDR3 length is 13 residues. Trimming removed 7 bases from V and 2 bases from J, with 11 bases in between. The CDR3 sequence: CASTKDFNTEAFF. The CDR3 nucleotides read TGTGCCAGCACCAAGGATTTTAACACTGAAGCTTTCTTT.

The CDR3 DNA follows: TGTGCCAGCAGCTTTTACCCGGGGAATCAGCCCCAGCATTTT. Encoded protein: CASSFYPGNQPQHF. The rearrangement joins TRBV7-2 to TRBJ1-5; D unclear. V lost 3 bases to trimming and J lost 4 bases, with 10 bases between them. Germline V gene sequence: CDR1 SGHTA, CDR2 FQGNSA. The CDR3 runs to 14 residues.

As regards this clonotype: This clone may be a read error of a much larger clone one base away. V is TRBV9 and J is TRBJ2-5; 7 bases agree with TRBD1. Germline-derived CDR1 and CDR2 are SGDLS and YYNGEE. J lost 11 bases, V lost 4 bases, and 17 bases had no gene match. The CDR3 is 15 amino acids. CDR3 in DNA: TGTGCCAGCAGCAAGCCGGGACAGCTTGACAATGAGCAGTACTTC. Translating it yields CASSKPGQLDNEQYF.